The source of this TCR beta chain is a study of CD8 T cells in ankylosing spondylitis. TCRdb re-called the 5' RACE reads with MiXCR, one entry per CDR3 protein. The sample yields around 23,000 distinct CDR3 sequences, roughly a sixth seen once. This CDR3 spans 12 amino acids. Trimming cost V 3 bases and J 4 bases, with 6 bases left between them. CDR1 and CDR2 (germline): SGHRS, YFSETQ. At least ten counts were recorded for this clonotype. The receptor's source is a male donor with ankylosing spondylitis or in good health (not recorded which). The rearrangement uses TRBV5-1 and TRBJ2-3, with no clear D. Input material: blood. CDR3 DNA: TGCGCCAGCAGCTATCGGTCAGATACGCAGTATTTT. As protein: CASSYRSDTQYF.